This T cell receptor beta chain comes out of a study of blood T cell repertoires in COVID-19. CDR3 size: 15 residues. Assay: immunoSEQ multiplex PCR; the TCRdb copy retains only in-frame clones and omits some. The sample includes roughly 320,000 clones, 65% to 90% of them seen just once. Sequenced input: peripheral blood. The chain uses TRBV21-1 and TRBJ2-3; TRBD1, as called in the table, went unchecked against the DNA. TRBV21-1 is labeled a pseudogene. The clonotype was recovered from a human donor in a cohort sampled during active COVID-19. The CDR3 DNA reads TGTGCCAGCAGCAAAGAAGAGGCAGGGGTAGATACGCAGTATTTT. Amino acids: CASSKEEAGVDTQYF.